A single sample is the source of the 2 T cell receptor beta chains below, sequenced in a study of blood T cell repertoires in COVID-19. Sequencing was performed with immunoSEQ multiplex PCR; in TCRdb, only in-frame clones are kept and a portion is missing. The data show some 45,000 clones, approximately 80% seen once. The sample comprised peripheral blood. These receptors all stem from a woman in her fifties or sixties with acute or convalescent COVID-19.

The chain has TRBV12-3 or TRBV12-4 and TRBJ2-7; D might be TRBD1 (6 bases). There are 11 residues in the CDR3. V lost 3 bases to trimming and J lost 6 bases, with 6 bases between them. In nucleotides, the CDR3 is TGTGCCAGCAGTTTCAGGGGCGAGCAGTACTTC. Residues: CASSFRGEQYF.

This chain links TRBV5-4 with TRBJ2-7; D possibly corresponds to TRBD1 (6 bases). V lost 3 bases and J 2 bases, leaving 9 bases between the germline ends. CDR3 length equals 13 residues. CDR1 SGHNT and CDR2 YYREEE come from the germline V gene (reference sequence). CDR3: CASSYWTAYEQYF. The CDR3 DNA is TGTGCCAGCAGCTATTGGACAGCCTACGAGCAGTACTTC.